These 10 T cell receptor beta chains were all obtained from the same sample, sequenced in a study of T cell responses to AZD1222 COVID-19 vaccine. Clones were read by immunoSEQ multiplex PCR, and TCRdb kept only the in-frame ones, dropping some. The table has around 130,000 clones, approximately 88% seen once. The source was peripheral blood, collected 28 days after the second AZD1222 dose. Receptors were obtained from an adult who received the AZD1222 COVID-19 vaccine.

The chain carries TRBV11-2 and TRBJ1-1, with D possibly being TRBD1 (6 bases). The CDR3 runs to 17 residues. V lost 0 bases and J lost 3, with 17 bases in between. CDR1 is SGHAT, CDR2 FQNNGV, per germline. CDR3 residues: CASSLDRGGLTDTEAFF. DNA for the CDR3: TGTGCCAGCAGCTTAGATCGGGGGGGGCTGACGGACACTGAAGCTTTCTTT.

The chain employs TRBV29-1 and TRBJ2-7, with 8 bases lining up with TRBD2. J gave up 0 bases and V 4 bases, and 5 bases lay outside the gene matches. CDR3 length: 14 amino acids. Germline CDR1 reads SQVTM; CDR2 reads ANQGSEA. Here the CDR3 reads CSVGSGMGSYEQYF. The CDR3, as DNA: TGCAGCGTTGGTAGCGGGATGGGCTCCTACGAGCAGTACTTC.

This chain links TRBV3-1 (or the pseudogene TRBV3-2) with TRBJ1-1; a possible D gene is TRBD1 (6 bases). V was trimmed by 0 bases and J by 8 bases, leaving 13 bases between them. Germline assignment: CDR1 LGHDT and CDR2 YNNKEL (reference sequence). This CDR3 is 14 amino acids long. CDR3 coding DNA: TGTGCCAGCAGCCAAGAAGGGGGTTTCGGGGAAGCTTTCTTT. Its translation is CASSQEGGFGEAFF.

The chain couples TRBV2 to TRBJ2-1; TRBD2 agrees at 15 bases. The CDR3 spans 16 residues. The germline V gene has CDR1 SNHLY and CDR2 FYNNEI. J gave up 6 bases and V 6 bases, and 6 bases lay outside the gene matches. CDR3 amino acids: CASRDRTSGGGNEQFF. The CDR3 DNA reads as TGTGCCAGCAGGGACCGGACTAGCGGGGGGGGCAATGAGCAGTTCTTC.

The CDR3 nucleotides are TGCGCCAGCAGCTCGGACGGGAATCCCACTGAAGCTTTCTTT. It translates to CASSSDGNPTEAFF. The V and J genes are TRBV5-1 and TRBJ1-1; D is undetermined. With 3 bases removed from V and 4 bases from J, the gap between germline ends came to 13 bases. Germline CDR1 SGHRS, CDR2 YFSETQ. The CDR3 covers 14 residues.

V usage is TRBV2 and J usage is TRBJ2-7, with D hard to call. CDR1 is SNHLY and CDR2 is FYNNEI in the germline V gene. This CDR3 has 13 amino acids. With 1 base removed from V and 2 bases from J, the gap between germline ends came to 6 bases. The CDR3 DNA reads TGTGCCAGCAGTGAAGGGGGTACCTACGAGCAGTACTTC. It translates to CASSEGGTYEQYF.

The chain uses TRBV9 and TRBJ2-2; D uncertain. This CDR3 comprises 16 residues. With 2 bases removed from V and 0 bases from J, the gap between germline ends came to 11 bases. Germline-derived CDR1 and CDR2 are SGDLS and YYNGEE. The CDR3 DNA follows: TGTGCCAGCAGCGTGGGTAGGATCGCGAACACCGGGGAGCTGTTTTTT. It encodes CASSVGRIANTGELFF.

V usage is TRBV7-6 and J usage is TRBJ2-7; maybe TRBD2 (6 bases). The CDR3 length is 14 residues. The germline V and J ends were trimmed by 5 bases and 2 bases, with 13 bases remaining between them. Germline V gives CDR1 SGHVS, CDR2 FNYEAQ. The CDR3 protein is CASSRGGAAYEQYF. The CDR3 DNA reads TGTGCCAGCAGCCGTGGCGGGGCCGCCTACGAGCAGTACTTC.

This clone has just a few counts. CDR3 nucleotides: TGTGCCAGTAGTGATCCGGGAGGTTCCACAGATACGCAGTATTTT. Amino acids: CASSDPGGSTDTQYF. The chain is built from TRBV19 and TRBJ2-3; TRBD2 agrees at 7 bases. CDR1 and CDR2 (germline): LNHDA, SQIVND (reference sequence). CDR3 length: 15 amino acids. V shed 5 bases and J 2 bases; nucleotides not matched to a gene: 7.

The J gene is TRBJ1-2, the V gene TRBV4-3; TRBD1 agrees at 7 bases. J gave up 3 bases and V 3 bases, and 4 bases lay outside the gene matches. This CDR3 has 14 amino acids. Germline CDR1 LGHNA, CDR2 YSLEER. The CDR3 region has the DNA TGCGCCAGCAGCCAGCCCGGACAGGACTATGGCTACACCTTC. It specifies CASSQPGQDYGYTF.